This is a list of T cell receptor beta chains from one sample in a study of PD-1 blockade in mismatch repair-deficient tumors. Libraries were prepared by immunoSEQ multiplex PCR; TCRdb keeps only in-frame clonotypes and omits some of them. This sample carries roughly 80,000 clones, approximately 84% of them seen once, and the ten largest clones take roughly 2.7%. Sequencing was performed on peripheral blood, taken 12 weeks after starting pembrolizumab. The receptors were sampled from an adult with mismatch repair-deficient cancer. Both conserved end residues are part of each CDR3. Each record gives: V gene, clone size, D gene, J gene, CDR3 protein, CDR3 DNA. The D gene is left open where the match is weak. A row's size may be missing; if present it is once, few, many or a size class.

v_gene: TRBV27
abundance: -
d_gene: -
j_gene: TRBJ2-7
CDR3aa: CASSFDRGNPGIYEQYF
CDR3nt: TGTGCCAGCAGTTTCGATCGGGGAAACCCCGGGATCTACGAGCAGTACTTC

v_gene: TRBV9
abundance: -
d_gene: -
j_gene: TRBJ1-2
CDR3aa: CASSVGRGSGINYGYTF
CDR3nt: TGTGCCAGCAGCGTAGGTCGGGGGTCGGGGATTAACTATGGCTACACCTTC

v_gene: TRBV7-6
abundance: -
d_gene: TRBD1
j_gene: TRBJ1-4
CDR3aa: CASSRGDRGSEKLFF
CDR3nt: TGTGCCAGCAGCCGAGGGGACAGGGGCTCTGAAAAACTGTTTTTT

v_gene: TRBV7-8
abundance: -
d_gene: -
j_gene: TRBJ2-6
CDR3aa: CASSLAGANVLTF
CDR3nt: TGTGCCAGCAGCTTAGCTGGGGCCAACGTCCTGACTTTC

v_gene: TRBV5-4
abundance: -
d_gene: TRBD1
j_gene: TRBJ1-3
CDR3aa: CASSLARGGEGPGNTIYF
CDR3nt: TGTGCCAGCAGCTTGGCCCGAGGGGGCGAGGGCCCTGGAAACACCATATATTTT

v_gene: TRBV7-9
abundance: -
d_gene: -
j_gene: TRBJ1-4
CDR3aa: CASSPGGTNEKLFF
CDR3nt: TGTGCCAGCAGCCCCGGGGGGACTAATGAAAAACTGTTTTTT

v_gene: TRBV5-6
abundance: few
d_gene: TRBD1
j_gene: TRBJ1-5
CDR3aa: CASSFTGGGQPQHF
CDR3nt: TGTGCCAGCAGCTTTACAGGGGGAGGTCAGCCCCAGCATTTT

v_gene: TRBV2
abundance: -
d_gene: -
j_gene: TRBJ2-1
CDR3aa: CASSDRDNEQFF
CDR3nt: TGTGCCAGCAGTGACAGAGACAATGAGCAGTTCTTC

v_gene: TRBV30
abundance: -
d_gene: -
j_gene: TRBJ1-2
CDR3aa: CAWTPPGGGGGGYTF
CDR3nt: TGTGCCTGGACTCCCCCGGGGGGCGGGGGAGGTGGCTACACCTTC

v_gene: TRBV5-4
abundance: -
d_gene: TRBD1
j_gene: TRBJ1-1
CDR3aa: CASSLGDRVGEAFF
CDR3nt: TGTGCCAGCAGCTTAGGAGACAGGGTGGGTGAAGCTTTCTTT

v_gene: TRBV5-4
abundance: -
d_gene: -
j_gene: TRBJ1-1
CDR3aa: CASSSTYSLNTEAFF
CDR3nt: TGTGCCAGCAGCTCGACGTACAGCTTGAACACTGAAGCTTTCTTT

v_gene: TRBV5-6
abundance: -
d_gene: TRBD2
j_gene: TRBJ2-3
CDR3aa: CASSPGGLRGLGGTDTQYF
CDR3nt: TGTGCCAGCAGCCCGGGGGGACTACGTGGGCTAGGTGGCACAGATACGCAGTATTTT

v_gene: TRBV25-1
abundance: -
d_gene: -
j_gene: TRBJ2-7
CDR3aa: CASSDTRGARYEQYF
CDR3nt: TGTGCCAGCAGTGATACTAGAGGGGCCCGCTACGAGCAGTACTTC

v_gene: TRBV7-2
abundance: -
d_gene: TRBD1
j_gene: TRBJ2-7
CDR3aa: CASSFRQGPPYEQYF
CDR3nt: TGTGCCAGCAGCTTCCGACAGGGGCCCCCCTACGAGCAGTACTTC

v_gene: TRBV7-2
abundance: once
d_gene: -
j_gene: TRBJ2-2
CDR3aa: CASSPSWGSRAGELFF
CDR3nt: TGTGCCAGCAGCCCTAGTTGGGGGAGCAGGGCCGGGGAGCTGTTTTTT

v_gene: TRBV4-1
abundance: -
d_gene: -
j_gene: TRBJ1-1
CDR3aa: CASSQDKGTEAFF
CDR3nt: TGCGCCAGCAGCCAAGATAAGGGGACTGAAGCTTTCTTT

v_gene: TRBV11-2
abundance: -
d_gene: -
j_gene: TRBJ1-2
CDR3aa: CASSYGLNGYTF
CDR3nt: TGTGCCAGCAGCTACGGGCTGAATGGCTACACCTTC

v_gene: TRBV19
abundance: once
d_gene: -
j_gene: TRBJ1-3
CDR3aa: CASSTAGIGNTIYF
CDR3nt: TGTGCCAGTAGCACCGCAGGAATTGGAAACACCATATATTTT

v_gene: TRBV19
abundance: -
d_gene: TRBD2
j_gene: TRBJ2-3
CDR3aa: CASSRGLAGRTSTDTQYF
CDR3nt: TGTGCCAGTAGTAGGGGACTAGCGGGACGGACTAGCACAGATACGCAGTATTTT

v_gene: TRBV30
abundance: -
d_gene: -
j_gene: TRBJ2-1
CDR3aa: CAWTQAGNEQFF
CDR3nt: TGTGCCTGGACCCAAGCAGGAAATGAGCAGTTCTTC

v_gene: TRBV7-6
abundance: few
d_gene: -
j_gene: TRBJ1-1
CDR3aa: CASRYGNRGTEAFF
CDR3nt: TGTGCCAGCAGATATGGGAACCGGGGCACTGAAGCTTTCTTT

v_gene: TRBV7-7
abundance: -
d_gene: TRBD1
j_gene: TRBJ2-5
CDR3aa: CASSLVTGARRETQYF
CDR3nt: TGTGCTAGCAGCTTAGTGACAGGGGCGCGGAGGGAGACCCAGTACTTC

v_gene: TRBV19
abundance: once
d_gene: -
j_gene: TRBJ1-4
CDR3aa: CASSPPAGSNEKLFF
CDR3nt: TGTGCCAGTAGTCCGCCAGCAGGGAGTAATGAAAAACTGTTTTTT

v_gene: TRBV10-3
abundance: -
d_gene: -
j_gene: TRBJ1-1
CDR3aa: CAISESGRNTEAFF
CDR3nt: TGTGCCATCAGTGAGTCGGGACGGAACACTGAAGCTTTCTTT

v_gene: TRBV5-1
abundance: -
d_gene: TRBD1
j_gene: TRBJ1-1
CDR3aa: CASSFTGTGVTEAFF
CDR3nt: TGCGCCAGCAGCTTTACCGGGACAGGGGTAACTGAAGCTTTCTTT

v_gene: TRBV5-1
abundance: once
d_gene: TRBD2
j_gene: TRBJ2-3
CDR3aa: CASSSYILAGVTDTQYF
CDR3nt: TGCGCCAGCAGCTCTTACATACTAGCGGGAGTTACAGATACGCAGTATTTT

v_gene: TRBV4-1
abundance: -
d_gene: TRBD1
j_gene: TRBJ1-4
CDR3aa: CASSPQGGVTNEKLFF
CDR3nt: TGCGCCAGCAGCCCACAGGGGGGGGTAACTAATGAAAAACTGTTTTTT

v_gene: TRBV7-2
abundance: -
d_gene: -
j_gene: TRBJ2-7
CDR3aa: CASSFDITYEQYF
CDR3nt: TGTGCCAGCAGCTTCGACATAACCTACGAGCAGTACTTC

v_gene: TRBV4-1
abundance: -
d_gene: -
j_gene: TRBJ1-3
CDR3aa: CASSQGLGGNTIYF
CDR3nt: TGCGCCAGCAGCCAGGGTCTCGGGGGAAACACCATATATTTT

v_gene: TRBV5-4
abundance: -
d_gene: -
j_gene: TRBJ2-7
CDR3aa: CASSVDSYEQYF
CDR3nt: TGTGCCAGCAGCGTCGACAGTTACGAGCAGTACTTC

v_gene: TRBV12-5
abundance: -
d_gene: TRBD1
j_gene: TRBJ1-2
CDR3aa: CASGLVPRDRGLFDYGYTF
CDR3nt: TGTGCTAGTGGTTTGGTACCGAGGGACAGGGGGCTCTTTGACTATGGCTACACCTTC

v_gene: TRBV30
abundance: -
d_gene: TRBD1
j_gene: TRBJ2-7
CDR3aa: CAWSVSGQGAKYF
CDR3nt: TGTGCCTGGAGTGTATCGGGACAGGGGGCGAAGTACTTC

v_gene: TRBV9
abundance: -
d_gene: TRBD2
j_gene: TRBJ2-2
CDR3aa: CASSVDGIAGWAHTGELFF
CDR3nt: TGTGCCAGCAGCGTAGATGGAATAGCGGGATGGGCCCACACCGGGGAGCTGTTTTTT

v_gene: TRBV29-1
abundance: -
d_gene: -
j_gene: TRBJ1-4
CDR3aa: CSAGEGPNEKLFF
CDR3nt: TGCAGCGCCGGTGAGGGGCCTAATGAAAAACTGTTTTTT

v_gene: TRBV11-3
abundance: -
d_gene: TRBD1
j_gene: TRBJ2-7
CDR3aa: CASSLTTIGQGEQYF
CDR3nt: TGTGCCAGCAGCCTAACTACAATCGGACAGGGCGAGCAGTACTTC

v_gene: TRBV18
abundance: -
d_gene: -
j_gene: TRBJ2-2
CDR3aa: CASSPRLLKVLDTGELFF
CDR3nt: TGTGCCAGCTCACCGAGGCTCCTTAAAGTGCTAGACACCGGGGAGCTGTTTTTT

v_gene: TRBV4-1
abundance: -
d_gene: TRBD2
j_gene: TRBJ2-7
CDR3aa: CASSQVAGVSLNEQYF
CDR3nt: TGCGCCAGCAGCCAAGTGGCGGGAGTATCCCTAAACGAGCAGTACTTC

v_gene: TRBV6-1
abundance: -
d_gene: -
j_gene: TRBJ1-1
CDR3aa: CASSKDKTLDTEAFF
CDR3nt: TGTGCCAGCAGTAAGGACAAGACGTTGGACACTGAAGCTTTCTTT

v_gene: TRBV7-9
abundance: -
d_gene: -
j_gene: TRBJ2-5
CDR3aa: CASSPPPSQETQYF
CDR3nt: TGTGCCAGCAGCCCACCCCCCAGCCAAGAGACCCAGTACTTC

v_gene: TRBV10-3
abundance: -
d_gene: -
j_gene: TRBJ1-1
CDR3aa: CAISEERNTEAFF
CDR3nt: TGTGCCATCAGTGAGGAGAGGAACACTGAAGCTTTCTTT